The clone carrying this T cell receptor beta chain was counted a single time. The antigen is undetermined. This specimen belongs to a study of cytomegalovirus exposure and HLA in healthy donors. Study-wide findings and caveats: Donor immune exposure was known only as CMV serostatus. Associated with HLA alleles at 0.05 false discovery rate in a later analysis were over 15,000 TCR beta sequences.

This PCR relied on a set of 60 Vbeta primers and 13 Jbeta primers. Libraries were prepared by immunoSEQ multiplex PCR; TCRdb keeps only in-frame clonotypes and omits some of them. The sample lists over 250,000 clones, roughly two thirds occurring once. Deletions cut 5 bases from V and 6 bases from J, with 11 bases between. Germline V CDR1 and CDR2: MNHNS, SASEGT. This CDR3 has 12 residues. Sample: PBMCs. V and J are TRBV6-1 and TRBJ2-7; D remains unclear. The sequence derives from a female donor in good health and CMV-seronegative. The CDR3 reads CASSTLPLEQYF. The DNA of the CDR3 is TGTGCCAGCAGTACTCTTCCCCTCGAGCAGTACTTC.